Following are 31 T cell receptor beta chains from one sample sequenced in a study of identical twins. Via MiXCR, TCRdb re-called the 5' RACE reads, giving one row per CDR3 protein. Among more than 200,000 distinct CDR3 sequences listed, about a tenth were seen once. The sample consisted of memory (CD45RO+) T cells sorted from blood. The receptor source for this set is a woman aged 18 to 35 in good health.

The gene calls are TRBV2 and TRBJ2-1; no reliable D call. The CDR3 sequence is 12 residues long. The germline CDR1 and CDR2 sequences are SNHLY and FYNNEI. V shed 8 bases and J shed 1 base, with 6 bases lying between them. The CDR3 here is CASPKSYNEQFF. CDR3 sequence (DNA): TGTGCCAGCCCGAAATCCTACAATGAGCAGTTCTTC.

This clonotype was counted at least ten times. The chain joins TRBV11-3 to TRBJ2-7, with TRBD2 matching over 8 bases. The trim removed 4 bases at V and 3 bases at J, leaving 17 bases unmatched. CDR1 is SGHNT, CDR2 YENEEA, per germline. The CDR3 runs to 18 residues. The CDR3 reads CASSSHDQGTSWDYEQYF. CDR3 DNA: TGTGCCAGCAGCTCCCACGACCAGGGGACTAGTTGGGACTACGAGCAGTACTTC.

This chain joins TRBV7-9 and TRBJ1-4; a possible D gene is TRBD1 (6 bases). CDR3 size: 14 residues. Trimming left V 7 bases short and J 8 bases short, with 17 bases between. CDR1 is SEHNR and CDR2 is FQNEAQ in the germline V gene (reference sequence). The CDR3 DNA reads as TGTGCCAGCAACCGGGACACCCAGGCGGAAAAACTGTTTTTT. Its translation is CASNRDTQAEKLFF.

This chain links TRBV20-1 with TRBJ1-1, with D unresolved. CDR3 size: 14 residues. The V end was cut by 3 bases, the J end by 4 bases, with 15 bases between. Germline loops: CDR1 DFQATT, CDR2 SNEGSKA (reference sequence). This CDR3 reads CSASRKNWFTEAFF. In nucleotides, the CDR3 is TGCAGTGCTAGTAGAAAGAATTGGTTCACTGAAGCTTTCTTT.

This chain joins TRBV6-6 and TRBJ1-1, with D possibly being TRBD1 (6 bases). The CDR3 totals 12 residues. Trimming took 6 bases from V and 7 from J, leaving 12 bases between them. CDR1 MNHNY and CDR2 SVGAGI come from the germline V gene (reference sequence). CDR3 in amino acids: CASSQRTVEAFF. The CDR3 DNA follows: TGTGCCAGCAGCCAAAGGACAGTTGAAGCTTTCTTT.

This chain joins TRBV11-2 and TRBJ2-1, with 10 positions matching TRBD2. Germline V gives CDR1 SGHAT, CDR2 FQNNGV. V was pared by 5 bases and J by 8 bases, with 9 bases of the junction left unmatched. This CDR3 spans 15 amino acids. Here the CDR3 DNA reads TGTGCCAGCAGCCAGCGGGAGGGCCGGTTTGATGAGCAGTTCTTC. Protein sequence: CASSQREGRFDEQFF.

This clonotype was seen a few times. The chain carries TRBV20-1 and TRBJ2-2, with 8 positions matching TRBD1. The V gene end was trimmed by 4 bases and the J gene end by 6 bases; junction bases not matched to a gene: 10. In germline, CDR1 is DFQATT, CDR2 SNEGSKA (reference sequence). The length of the CDR3 is 15 residues. The CDR3 here is CSAIDRGGRPGELFF. CDR3 bases: TGCAGTGCTATTGACAGGGGTGGAAGGCCCGGGGAGCTGTTTTTT.

This chain links TRBV29-1 with TRBJ2-5; unclear D gene. In germline, CDR1 is SQVTM, CDR2 ANQGSEA. This CDR3 is built from 12 residues. The V end lost 5 bases, the J end lost 1 base, and 8 bases lay between the germline ends. The DNA of the CDR3 is TGCAGCGTTCTCGGTCCCCAAGAGACCCAGTACTTC. Translating it yields CSVLGPQETQYF.

This clonotype was detected many times. The CDR3 DNA reads as TGTGCCAGCACCCTATCCAGGGAGAGACAGCCCCAGCATTTT. As protein: CASTLSRERQPQHF. This sequence joins TRBV28 and TRBJ1-5, with D possibly matching TRBD1 (5 bases). The CDR3 loop spans 14 amino acids. The germline V gene encodes CDR1 MDHEN and CDR2 SYDVKM. Trimming pared 7 bases from V and 7 bases from J, leaving 17 bases between. The full variable domain, rest sourced from reference TRBV28 and TRBJ1-5, is DVKVTQSSRYLVKRTGEKVFLECVQDMDHENMFWYRQDPGLGLRLIYFSYDVKMKEKGDIPEGYSVSREKKERFSLILESASTNQTSMYLCASTLSRERQPQHFGDGTRLSIL.

In this sample, this clonotype turned up a few times. The chain employs TRBV7-8 and TRBJ1-2, with D perhaps TRBD1 (5 bases). Germline CDR1 reads SGHVS; CDR2 reads FQNEAQ. Trimming removed 4 bases at V and 0 bases at J, with 12 bases between. The CDR3 extends over 15 amino acids. The CDR3 DNA reads TGTGCCAGCAGCTCCGCAGGGTTAGCTAACTATGGCTACACCTTC. Its protein product is CASSSAGLANYGYTF.

Only a few counts were recorded for this clonotype. This chain uses TRBV7-2 with TRBJ2-7; maybe TRBD1 (6 bases). Looked up from germline, CDR1 is SGHTA and CDR2 is FQGNSA. The CDR3 has 13 amino acids. The ends were cut back, 3 bases at V and 5 bases at J, with 11 bases in the middle. CDR3 sequence (DNA): TGTGCCAGCAGCTTTACAGGGTGGGACGAGCAGTACTTC. Translated: CASSFTGWDEQYF.

This clonotype has only a few counts. The chain has TRBV6-2 or TRBV6-3 and TRBJ2-3, with 9 nucleotides matching TRBD2. V lost 7 bases, J lost 4 bases, and 6 bases stayed unmatched. The CDR3 extends over 14 amino acids. The germline V gene encodes CDR1 MNHEY and CDR2 SVGEGT. As DNA, the CDR3 is TGTGCCAGCAATAGCGGGAGAGAAGCAGATACGCAGTATTTT. This translates into CASNSGREADTQYF.

In its sample, this clonotype was seen a few times. This sequence joins TRBV9 and TRBJ2-2; tentative D call: TRBD1 (5 bases). The CDR3 loop spans 15 amino acids. Germline values: CDR1 SGDLS, CDR2 YYNGEE. Trimming left V 0 bases short and J 4 bases short, with 10 bases between. In DNA, the CDR3 is TGTGCCAGCAGCGTAGAGGGGCGAGGCACCGGGGAGCTGTTTTTT. Its translation: CASSVEGRGTGELFF.

This clonotype was seen more than once but under ten times. J is TRBJ2-2 and V is TRBV9; no clear D. V was cut by 0 bases and J by 5 bases, with 2 bases left in between. Per germline, CDR1 SGDLS and CDR2 YYNGEE. The length of the CDR3 is 12 residues. The CDR3 spells CASSVATGELFF. DNA of the CDR3: TGTGCCAGCAGCGTAGCTACCGGGGAGCTGTTTTTT. The variable domain in full, with the rest retrieved from reference TRBV9 and TRBJ2-2, is DSGVTQTPKHLITATGQRVTLRCSPRSGDLSVYWYQQSLDQGLQFLIQYYNGEERAKGNILERFSAQQFPDLHSELNLSSLELGDSALYFCASSVATGELFFGEGSRLTVL.

This clonotype was seen a handful of times. The chain is built from TRBV7-9 and TRBJ2-1; D unresolved. The germline V gene has CDR1 SEHNR and CDR2 FQNEAQ (reference sequence). The CDR3 runs 16 residues. V was shortened by 3 bases and J by 0 bases, with 12 bases between the two germline ends. This CDR3 reads CASSFWQAGSYNEQFF. CDR3 nucleotide sequence: TGTGCCAGCAGCTTTTGGCAGGCTGGCTCCTACAATGAGCAGTTCTTC.

This clonotype was observed a handful of times. The CDR3 loop is CASSSGLHSEQYF. DNA of the CDR3: TGTGCCAGCAGTTCGGGACTCCACAGCGAGCAGTACTTC. This rearrangement joins TRBV12-3 or TRBV12-4 to TRBJ2-7, with D possibly matching TRBD2 (6 bases). V lost 4 bases to trimming and J lost 6 bases, with 13 bases between them. The CDR3 covers 13 residues.

A few counts support this clonotype. The chain recombines TRBV7-9 with TRBJ2-2, with D maybe TRBD1 (6 bases). Trimming left V 5 bases short and J 2 bases short, with 12 bases between. This CDR3 region has 15 residues. Germline-derived CDR1 and CDR2 are SEHNR and FQNEAQ (reference sequence). CDR3 region: CASSPKGHNTGELFF. The CDR3 DNA sequence: TGTGCCAGCAGCCCAAAGGGACATAACACCGGGGAGCTGTTTTTT.

The J gene is TRBJ2-7, the V gene TRBV20-1; D call uncertain. V shed 1 base and J shed 0 bases, with 13 bases lying between them. This CDR3 comprises 15 residues. Looked up from germline, CDR1 is DFQATT and CDR2 is SNEGSKA (reference sequence). The CDR3 here is CSARGSDFSSYEQYF. DNA of the CDR3: TGCAGTGCTAGAGGGTCAGACTTTAGCTCCTACGAGCAGTACTTC.

Many counts were recorded for this clonotype. The V and J genes are TRBV5-6 and TRBJ2-7; 10 positions agree with TRBD2. The CDR3 sequence is 14 residues long. CDR1 is SGHDT, CDR2 YYEEEE, per germline. V gave up 5 bases and J gave up 4 bases; unmatched junction bases: 6. The CDR3 DNA sequence: TGTGCCAGCAGATGGGGTAGCGGGAGGTACGAGCAGTACTTC. It codes for CASRWGSGRYEQYF. The full variable domain, rest sourced from reference TRBV5-6 and TRBJ2-7, is DAGVTQSPTHLIKTRGQQVTLRCSPKSGHDTVSWYQQALGQGPQFIFQYYEEEERQRGNFPDRFSGHQFPNYSSELNVNALLLGDSALYLCASRWGSGRYEQYFGPGTRLTVT.

The chain links TRBV10-3 to TRBJ1-3, with D possibly matching TRBD1 (5 bases). CDR1 is ENHRY and CDR2 is SYGVKD in the germline V gene. V was pared by 9 bases and J by 2 bases, with 14 bases between. The CDR3 contains 14 residues. Written as DNA, the CDR3 is TGTGCCATTGCCCGGGACTTAACTGGAAACACCATATATTTT. Encoded protein: CAIARDLTGNTIYF.

The sample holds many counts of this clonotype. The V gene is TRBV12-3 or TRBV12-4, the J gene TRBJ1-6; no clear D gene. Trimming cost V 5 bases and J 7 bases, with 9 bases left between them. The CDR3 is 13 amino acids. The CDR3 is CASSPLGNSPLHF. The CDR3 nucleotides read TGTGCCAGCAGTCCTTTGGGGAATTCACCCCTCCACTTT.

The rearrangement links TRBV12-3 or TRBV12-4 to TRBJ2-1, with 9 bases aligning to TRBD1. The J segment lost 2 bases and the V segment lost 0 bases, leaving 5 bases of the junction unmatched. The CDR3 is 17 residues long. The CDR3 here is CASSLARGTGPYNEQFF. Here the CDR3 DNA reads TGTGCCAGCAGTTTAGCGCGGGGGACAGGGCCCTACAATGAGCAGTTCTTC.

The chain has TRBV20-1 and TRBJ2-5; D ambiguous. Germline-derived CDR1 and CDR2 are DFQATT and SNEGSKA (reference sequence). V lost 5 bases, J lost 0 bases, and 10 bases lay in between. The CDR3 totals 13 residues. CDR3 protein: CSAPAGNQETQYF. The DNA for the CDR3 is TGCAGTGCTCCGGCCGGAAACCAAGAGACCCAGTACTTC.

The chain has TRBV7-8 and TRBJ2-5; 7 nucleotides align to TRBD2. This CDR3 is 16 amino acids long. Germline V CDR1 and CDR2: SGHVS, FQNEAQ. J gave up 4 bases and V 5 bases, and 13 bases lay outside the gene matches. DNA of the CDR3: TGTGCCAGCAGCGGCGGTTGGGGGGGAGAAGGAGAGACCCAGTACTTC. Amino acid sequence: CASSGGWGGEGETQYF.

The chain recombines TRBV6-2 or TRBV6-3 with TRBJ2-1; 14 positions match TRBD2. This CDR3 is 20 amino acids long. Germline assignment: CDR1 MNHEY and CDR2 SVGEGT. V was pared by 8 bases and J by 6 bases, with 21 bases of the junction left unmatched. The CDR3 reads CASATTRLAGGPRISNEQFF. In DNA, the CDR3 is TGTGCCAGCGCAACCACAAGACTAGCGGGAGGGCCGAGGATTAGCAATGAGCAGTTCTTC.

The chain joins TRBV7-9 to TRBJ2-7, with 9 bases fitting TRBD2. The trim removed 5 bases at V and 2 bases at J, leaving 7 bases unmatched. Germline assignment: CDR1 SEHNR and CDR2 FQNEAQ (reference sequence). This CDR3 comprises 15 residues. The CDR3 DNA follows: TGTGCCAGCAGCCGGACTAGCGCAGTCCCCTACGAGCAGTACTTC. Residues: CASSRTSAVPYEQYF.

The chain uses TRBV20-1 and TRBJ2-7, with 9 positions matching TRBD2. The germline V gene encodes CDR1 DFQATT and CDR2 SNEGSKA (reference sequence). After removal of 6 bases from V and 5 bases from J, the junction contained 14 bases not matched to a gene. The CDR3 extends over 15 amino acids. The CDR3: CSAREFSGSSHEQYF. CDR3 nucleotide sequence: TGCAGTGCCCGCGAGTTTAGCGGGAGTTCCCACGAGCAGTACTTC.

The chain uses TRBV29-1 and TRBJ1-2; D perhaps matches TRBD1 (5 bases). Germline V gives CDR1 SQVTM, CDR2 ANQGSEA. V lost 4 bases and J 8 bases, leaving 17 bases between the germline ends. There are 13 residues in the CDR3. CDR3 sequence (DNA): TGCAGCGTTGGGCCGGACACCCGAGGGGGCTACACCTTC. This encodes CSVGPDTRGGYTF.

This chain uses TRBV10-2 with TRBJ1-1, with 10 nucleotides matching TRBD1. V dropped 6 bases and J dropped 3; count of bases not matched to a gene: 16. The CDR3 loop spans 18 amino acids. CDR1 WSHSY and CDR2 SAAADI come from the germline V gene. The CDR3 nucleotides are TGCGCCAGCAGATTAAAAACGGGACAGGGGAATCGGGACACTGAAGCTTTCTTT. Amino acids: CASRLKTGQGNRDTEAFF.

This sequence joins TRBV5-5 and TRBJ2-7, with TRBD1 matching over 8 bases. CDR3 size: 14 residues. The junction had 5 bases not matched to a gene; V was cut back by 4 bases and J by 2 bases. CDR1 and CDR2 (germline): SGHKS, YYEKEE (reference sequence). The CDR3 sequence: CASSHWTGTYEQYF. The CDR3 DNA reads as TGTGCCAGCAGCCACTGGACAGGGACCTACGAGCAGTACTTC. Using reference TRBV5-5 and TRBJ2-7 for the parts outside the CDR3, the full variable domain is DAGVTQSPTHLIKTRGQQVTLRCSPISGHKSVSWYQQVLGQGPQFIFQYYEKEERGRGNFPDRFSARQFPNYSSELNVNALLLGDSALYLCASSHWTGTYEQYFGPGTRLTVT.

V is TRBV6-5 and J is TRBJ2-5; no reliable D call. Germline CDR1 is MNHEY and CDR2 is SVGAGI. This CDR3 is 14 amino acids long. V lost 2 bases and J 5 bases, leaving 12 bases between the germline ends. The CDR3 DNA follows: TGTGCCAGCAGTTACGGCCCCCTTGGGGAGACCCAGTACTTC. It specifies CASSYGPLGETQYF.